The TCR beta chain described here comes from a study of OX40 agonist ivuxolimab in advanced cancers. Study details: Ivuxolimab was administered intravenously to patients at 0.01 to 10 mg/kg every 2 weeks. Of mixed ages from about 23 to 79 and averaging around 60 years, the group was roughly 83% male. Study observations and caveats: The authors also found low normalized T-cell clonal expansion in some nonresponders. The CD4+ and CD8+ T cells in the blood had expanded clonally by week 6 at 0.1 to 3.0 mg/kg.

Assay: immunoSEQ multiplex PCR; the TCRdb copy retains only in-frame clones and omits some. In the table there are roughly 35,000 clones, 65% to 80% of which are singletons. V was shortened by 2 bases and J by 10 bases, with 12 bases between the two germline ends. Germline CDR1 is MNHNY and CDR2 is SVGAGI (reference sequence). CDR3 size: 14 residues. This clone was counted only a few times. Its antigen is currently unknown. The chain employs TRBV6-6 and TRBJ1-6; D is perhaps TRBD1 (5 bases). The TCR comes from an adult with an advanced solid tumor such as melanoma, head and neck, liver or kidney cancer. Sample: CD4+ or CD8+ T cells sorted from blood, taken in a trial of the OX40 agonist ivuxolimab. Here the CDR3 reads CASSYGVGQSPLHF. The CDR3, as DNA: TGTGCCAGCAGTTACGGAGTAGGACAATCACCCCTCCACTTT.